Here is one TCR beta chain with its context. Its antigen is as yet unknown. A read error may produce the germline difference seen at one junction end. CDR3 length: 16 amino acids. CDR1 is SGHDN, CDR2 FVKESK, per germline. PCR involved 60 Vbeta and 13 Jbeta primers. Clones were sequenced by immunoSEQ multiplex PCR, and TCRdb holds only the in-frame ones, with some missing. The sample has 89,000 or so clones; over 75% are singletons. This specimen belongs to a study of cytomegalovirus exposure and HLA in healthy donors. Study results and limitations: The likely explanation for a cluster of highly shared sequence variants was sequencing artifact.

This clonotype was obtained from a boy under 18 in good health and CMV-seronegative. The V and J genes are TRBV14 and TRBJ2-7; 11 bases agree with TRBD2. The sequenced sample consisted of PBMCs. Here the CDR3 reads CASSQETSGSSYEQYF. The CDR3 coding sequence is TGTGCCAGCAGCCAAGAAACTAGCGGGAGTTCCTATGAGCAGTACTTC.